Below are 23 T cell receptor beta chains sequenced from a single sample in a study of blood T cell repertoires in COVID-19. TCRdb's copy holds only in-frame clones and misses some; the assay was immunoSEQ multiplex PCR. The sample holds around 210,000 clones; about 88% are singletons and the top ten take roughly a sixth. The sample was peripheral blood. These receptors were collected from a man aged 50 or older with COVID-19, enrolled during active disease.

The genes are TRBV6-1 and TRBJ1-2; D perhaps matches TRBD1 (6 bases). The germline V gene encodes CDR1 MNHNS and CDR2 SASEGT. This CDR3 is built from 13 residues. The germline V and J ends were trimmed by 2 bases and 8 bases, with 12 bases remaining between them. The CDR3 here is CASSETGLGGYTF. In nucleotides, the CDR3 is TGTGCCAGCAGTGAAACAGGGCTCGGAGGCTACACCTTC.

The chain recombines TRBV5-4 with TRBJ1-1, with D unresolved. The CDR3 has 13 amino acids. Between the trimmed V and J ends, which lost 7 bases and 6 bases, there was a span of 16 bases. Germline CDR1 is SGHNT and CDR2 is YYREEE (reference sequence). The CDR3 protein is CASGVPTVSEAFF. The DNA for the CDR3 is TGTGCCAGCGGAGTACCGACGGTCTCTGAAGCTTTCTTT.

The chain employs TRBV30 and TRBJ2-5, with D maybe TRBD2 (6 bases). The V end lost 1 base, the J end lost 5 bases, and 14 bases lay between the germline ends. CDR3 length: 14 residues. Germline V gene sequence: CDR1 GTSNPN, CDR2 SVGIG (reference sequence). CDR3: CAWSGASALETQYF. In DNA form, the CDR3 reads TGTGCCTGGAGTGGGGCTAGCGCGCTGGAGACCCAGTACTTC.

There are a few counts of this clone. The chain uses TRBV4-3 and TRBJ1-6, with TRBD1 matching over 9 bases. This CDR3 is 16 amino acids long. The V and J ends lost 4 bases and 7 bases, in that order; junction bases with no gene match: 8. Germline CDR1 and CDR2: LGHNA and YSLEER. CDR3 residues: CASSPVLTGGNSPLHF. In nucleotides, the CDR3 is TGCGCCAGCAGCCCCGTCCTGACAGGGGGGAATTCACCCCTCCACTTT.

This clone was counted once. This chain connects TRBV28 to TRBJ1-1; 8 bases are a match to TRBD1. In germline, CDR1 is MDHEN, CDR2 SYDVKM. Germline trimming cut 6 bases from V and 5 bases from J; bases unmatched to any gene: 8. The CDR3 length is 14 residues. CDR3 amino acids: CASRQTGVGTEAFF. CDR3 sequence (DNA): TGTGCCAGCAGACAGACAGGGGTGGGGACTGAAGCTTTCTTT.

CDR3 nucleotides: TGTGCCTGGTCCCCGGACACGCTCTATGGCTACACCTTC. It specifies CAWSPDTLYGYTF. The chain employs TRBV30 and TRBJ1-2; possible D gene TRBD1, 5 bases. Trimming removed 5 bases at V and 4 bases at J, with 14 bases between. The germline V gene encodes CDR1 GTSNPN and CDR2 SVGIG (reference sequence). This CDR3 has 13 residues.

V and J are TRBV6-2 or TRBV6-3 and TRBJ2-1; D is ambiguous. Germline CDR1 and CDR2: MNHEY and SVGEGT. The V end was cut by 2 bases, the J end by 8 bases, with 13 bases between. This CDR3 is built from 14 residues. The CDR3 region has the DNA TGTGCCAGCAGTTACGATGGCGCGGTCGATGAGCAGTTCTTC. Amino acids: CASSYDGAVDEQFF.

The chain is built from TRBV9 and TRBJ2-3, with D possibly being TRBD2 (6 bases). V lost 0 bases and J 6 bases, leaving 17 bases between the germline ends. Germline V CDR1 and CDR2: SGDLS, YYNGEE. This CDR3 is built from 16 residues. DNA for the CDR3: TGTGCCAGCAGCGTAGGGGGAGGTCAAACGACGGATACGCAGTATTTT. As protein: CASSVGGGQTTDTQYF.

In its sample, this clone was seen once. The chain couples TRBV15 to TRBJ1-4; 9 nucleotides line up with TRBD1. CDR1 is LNHNV and CDR2 is YYDKDF in the germline V gene (reference sequence). The CDR3 runs 17 residues. V lost 2 bases, J lost 5 bases, and 9 bases stayed unmatched. The CDR3 region is CATSRNLPGTGNEKLFF. CDR3 nucleotides: TGTGCCACCAGCAGAAATTTGCCCGGGACAGGGAATGAAAAACTGTTTTTT.

The V and J genes are TRBV7-2 and TRBJ2-2; no clear D gene. Per germline, CDR1 SGHTA and CDR2 FQGNSA. There are 18 residues in the CDR3. V lost 0 bases, J lost 4 bases, and 18 bases lay in between. The CDR3 is CASSLAFGWAASTGELFF. Written as DNA, the CDR3 is TGTGCCAGCAGCTTAGCGTTTGGTTGGGCTGCGAGCACCGGGGAGCTGTTTTTT.

The gene calls are TRBV6-4 and TRBJ1-1; possibly TRBD1 for D (5 bases). V lost 3 bases and J lost 4, with 9 bases in between. Germline V gene sequence: CDR1 MRHNA, CDR2 SNTAGT. The CDR3 has 13 amino acids. The CDR3 protein is CASSEGVGTEAFF. The CDR3 nucleotides are TGTGCCAGCAGTGAAGGGGTAGGCACTGAAGCTTTCTTT.

V usage is TRBV12-1 and J usage is TRBJ1-5; TRBD1 is the table's D call, not checked against the DNA. TRBV12-1 is an annotated pseudogene. This CDR3 has 21 residues. CDR3 in DNA: TGTGCCAGCAGCCTTGAAGGGCTGGCAGCTTCAGGGCAGTATAGCAATCAGCCCCAGCATTTT. As protein: CASSLEGLAASGQYSNQPQHF.

J is TRBJ2-3 and V is TRBV24-1; D is possibly TRBD1 (6 bases). CDR3 length: 14 residues. Germline CDR1 and CDR2: KGHDR and SFDVKD. The germline V and J ends were trimmed by 3 bases and 7 bases, with 13 bases remaining between them. CDR3 DNA sequence: TGTGCCACCAGTGATCCCCGGACAGCAAATACGCAGTATTTT. This encodes CATSDPRTANTQYF.

This rearrangement joins TRBV12-3 or TRBV12-4 to TRBJ2-3, with D maybe TRBD1 (6 bases). V was clipped by 4 bases and J by 4 bases, with 9 bases between them. This CDR3 spans 13 amino acids. This CDR3 reads CASSSSGADTQYF. The CDR3 DNA sequence: TGTGCCAGCAGTTCGTCAGGGGCAGATACGCAGTATTTT.

This clone is a singleton in its sample. This chain uses TRBV2 with TRBJ2-5, with D maybe TRBD1 (5 bases). Between the trimmed V and J ends, which lost 6 bases and 5 bases, there was a span of 10 bases. The length of the CDR3 is 12 residues. Germline values: CDR1 SNHLY, CDR2 FYNNEI. The CDR3 loop reads CASRRQLETQYF. In DNA form, the CDR3 reads TGTGCCAGCAGAAGACAGTTGGAGACCCAGTACTTC.

The V gene is TRBV10-1, the J gene TRBJ2-2; D may be TRBD1 (6 bases). The CDR3 spans 15 residues. V lost 2 bases and J lost 1, with 8 bases in between. CDR1 WNHNN and CDR2 SYGVQD come from the germline V gene (reference sequence). This CDR3 is CASSEQGWNTGELFF. DNA for the CDR3: TGCGCCAGCAGTGAGCAGGGGTGGAACACCGGGGAGCTGTTTTTT.

V and J are TRBV30 and TRBJ1-6; 9 bases line up with TRBD1. CDR1 is GTSNPN, CDR2 SVGIG, per germline (reference sequence). J lost 8 bases, V lost 0 bases, and 5 bases had no gene match. This CDR3 comprises 15 residues. The CDR3 protein is CAWSVTGGLYSPLHF. DNA for the CDR3: TGTGCCTGGAGTGTAACAGGGGGCCTTTATTCACCCCTCCACTTT.

The V and J genes are TRBV19 and TRBJ2-3; D is perhaps TRBD2 (5 bases). Germline values: CDR1 LNHDA, CDR2 SQIVND (reference sequence). V was pared by 5 bases and J by 2 bases, with 8 bases between. The CDR3 runs 13 residues. The CDR3: CASSSRDTDTQYF. Written as DNA, the CDR3 is TGTGCCAGTAGTTCCCGGGACACAGATACGCAGTATTTT.

This clone was picked up one time. The chain recombines TRBV10-3 with TRBJ2-7; 12 nucleotides agree with TRBD2. The length of the CDR3 is 15 residues. CDR1 is ENHRY and CDR2 is SYGVKD in the germline V gene. V shed 10 bases and J 2 bases; nucleotides not matched to a gene: 9. CDR3 loop: CATAPTSGRTYEQYF. In nucleotides, the CDR3 is TGTGCCACAGCCCCGACTAGCGGGAGAACCTACGAGCAGTACTTC.

The V call is TRBV5-1, the J call TRBJ1-6; TRBD1 might be the D (6 bases). Per the germline V gene, CDR1 is SGHRS and CDR2 is YFSETQ. The CDR3 runs 15 residues. Trimming cost V 0 bases and J 9 bases, with 13 bases left between them. CDR3 amino acids: CASSLGGRESSPLHF. DNA for the CDR3: TGCGCCAGCAGCTTGGGGGGGCGCGAGTCTTCACCCCTCCACTTT.

The DNA for the CDR3 is TGTGCCAGCAGTCTTCTGGGGGCAGGGAGCGATGAGCAGTTCTTC. This translates into CASSLLGAGSDEQFF. The genes are TRBV27 and TRBJ2-1; D is perhaps TRBD1 (6 bases). This CDR3 has 15 residues. Germline CDR1 is MNHEY and CDR2 is SMNVEV (reference sequence). V dropped 5 bases and J dropped 8 bases, with 19 bases sitting between them.

This chain connects TRBV7-3 to TRBJ2-1; D might be TRBD1 (5 bases). V was clipped by 4 bases and J by 5 bases, with 30 bases between them. This CDR3 region has 20 residues. CDR1 is SGHTA, CDR2 FQGTGA, per germline. Written as DNA, the CDR3 is TGTGCCAGCAGCTCCTTTTTCGCAGGGCTCTTGGGGTCGGTGCACAATGAGCAGTTCTTC. It translates to CASSSFFAGLLGSVHNEQFF. Full variable domain (outside the CDR3, taken from reference TRBV7-3 and TRBJ2-1): GAGVSQTPSNKVTEKGKYVELRCDPISGHTALYWYRQSLGQGPEFLIYFQGTGAADDSGLPNDRFFAVRPEGSVSTLKIQRTERGDSAVYLCASSSFFAGLLGSVHNEQFFGPGTRLTVL.

The chain uses TRBV19 and TRBJ1-6; the match to TRBD1 covers 10 bases. The CDR3 covers 16 residues. Germline CDR1 is LNHDA and CDR2 is SQIVND (reference sequence). Losses at the gene ends were 3 bases for V and 7 bases for J; bases not matched to a gene: 6. CDR3 residues: CASSIWDRGANSPLHF. CDR3 DNA sequence: TGTGCCAGTAGTATTTGGGACAGGGGAGCGAATTCACCCCTCCACTTT. The variable domain in full, completed from reference TRBV19 and TRBJ1-6, reads DGGITQSPKYLFRKEGQNVTLSCEQNLNHDAMYWYRQDPGQGLRLIYYSQIVNDFQKGDIAEGYSVSREKKESFPLTVTSAQKNPTAFYLCASSIWDRGANSPLHFGNGTRLTVT.